The 30 T cell receptor beta chains presented below share a single source sample, sequenced in a study of CXCR3-negative and CXCR3-positive naive CD8 T cells. Findings and limits, study-wide: The TRB CDR3s that CXCR3-positive naive cells carried were more hydrophobic than those of CXCR3-negative naive cells.

The authors made the TRB cDNA libraries by 5' RACE using UMI labels. TCRdb reprocessed the 5' RACE reads and keeps a single row for each CDR3 protein, giving no DNA. Its listing shows about 150,000 distinct CDR3 sequences. No antigens are known for them. Input material: naive CXCR3+ CD8+ T cells from blood. Indicated subset: CD45RO-CCR7+CD27+CD95- naive CD8+ T cells expressing CXCR3 (TNR3+). Every receptor here comes from a human donor in good health. Some clones in this sample may be carry-over from other donors' samples.

This chain joins TRBV14 and TRBJ2-7. Per the germline V gene, CDR1 is SGHDN and CDR2 is FVKESK. There are 12 residues in the CDR3. The CDR3 loop is CASSQDLDEQYF. The variable domain in full, with the rest retrieved from reference TRBV14 and TRBJ2-7, is EAGVTQFPSHSVIEKGQTVTLRCDPISGHDNLYWYRRVMGKEIKFLLHFVKESKQDESGMPNNRFLAERTGGTYSTLKVQPAELEDSGVYFCASSQDLDEQYFGPGTRLTVT.

The chain joins TRBV10-3 to TRBJ2-5; TCRdb names TRBD2, which stays unverified in the absence of DNA. The CDR3 covers 13 residues. Germline lookup yields CDR1 ENHRY and CDR2 SYGVKD. CDR3 region: CAISGLAQETQYF.

V and J are TRBV7-9 and TRBJ1-3; TCRdb designates TRBD1, a call that cannot be tested without DNA. Germline-derived CDR1 and CDR2 are SEHNR and FQNEAQ (reference sequence). This CDR3 contains 16 residues. CDR3 sequence reads: CASSYESRGTGNTIYF. Together with reference TRBV7-9 and TRBJ1-3, the CDR3 gives the full variable domain: DTGVSQNPRHKITKRGQNVTFRCDPISEHNRLYWYRQTLGQGPEFLTYFQNEAQLEKSRLLSDRFSAERPKGSFSTLEIQRTEQGDSAMYLCASSYESRGTGNTIYFGEGSWLTVV.

The J gene is TRBJ2-1, the V gene TRBV7-9. The CDR3 sequence is 12 residues long. Germline lookup yields CDR1 SEHNR and CDR2 FQNEAQ (reference sequence). CDR3 protein: CASSLGGSEQFF.

The chain couples TRBV9 to TRBJ2-7; the TCRdb call, TRBD1, lacks DNA for checking. The CDR3 loop spans 16 amino acids. Germline V gene sequence: CDR1 SGDLS, CDR2 YYNGEE. Here the CDR3 reads CASSGTRVRVSYEQYF. Full variable domain (outside the CDR3, taken from reference TRBV9 and TRBJ2-7): DSGVTQTPKHLITATGQRVTLRCSPRSGDLSVYWYQQSLDQGLQFLIQYYNGEERAKGNILERFSAQQFPDLHSELNLSSLELGDSALYFCASSGTRVRVSYEQYFGPGTRLTVT.

The chain has TRBV7-9 and TRBJ2-7; lacking DNA, the TRBD2 call made by TCRdb goes unchecked. This CDR3 region has 17 residues. Germline-derived CDR1 and CDR2 are SEHNR and FQNEAQ (reference sequence). The CDR3 sequence: CASSHPPSNANSYEQYF.

The rearrangement joins TRBV28 to TRBJ2-3; the TRBD2 assignment by TCRdb is unverifiable without DNA. Germline assignment: CDR1 MDHEN and CDR2 SYDVKM. The CDR3 has 16 amino acids. The CDR3 protein is CASSLGASGSTDTQYF.

The gene calls are TRBV7-9 and TRBJ2-2; as DNA is missing, the TRBD2 call by TCRdb cannot be tested. CDR3 length equals 14 residues. CDR1 is SEHNR, CDR2 FQNEAQ, per germline (reference sequence). The CDR3 sequence is CASSLDFSPGELFF.

The J gene is TRBJ2-5, the V gene TRBV29-1; TCRdb proposes TRBD2, but this gene call is untestable without DNA. CDR3 length equals 16 residues. Germline-derived CDR1 and CDR2 are SQVTM and ANQGSEA. The CDR3 loop is CSVEDPLSGGEETQYF.

The chain recombines TRBV6-6 with TRBJ2-2. This CDR3 is built from 12 residues. Germline V gene lookup returns CDR1 MNHNY and CDR2 SVGAGI (reference sequence). CDR3: CASSDNTGELFF.

This rearrangement joins TRBV12-3 or TRBV12-4 to TRBJ2-1; no DNA is available, so the TRBD2 call from TCRdb remains unchecked. The CDR3 consists of 16 residues. CDR3 loop: CASSLGSIRRDNEQFF.

V and J are TRBV6-2 or TRBV6-3 and TRBJ1-4. The CDR3 has 19 amino acids. The V gene's germline CDR1 is MNHEY and CDR2 SVGEGT. CDR3 amino acids: CASSYSSSRSRATNEKLFF.

The chain employs TRBV28 and TRBJ2-5; TCRdb designates TRBD2, a call that cannot be tested without DNA. CDR3 length equals 17 residues. Looked up from germline, CDR1 is MDHEN and CDR2 is SYDVKM. The CDR3 reads CASSLSGLAGIGETQYF.

The rearrangement joins TRBV7-2 to TRBJ2-2; TCRdb's D call of TRBD1 is untestable without DNA. The CDR3 is 15 amino acids. Germline assignment: CDR1 SGHTA and CDR2 FQGNSA. CDR3: CASSLGTAYTGELFF.

CDR3 sequence: CASSAESTDIRSYEQYF. This sequence joins TRBV7-9 and TRBJ2-7; the TCRdb call, TRBD1, lacks DNA for checking. The length of the CDR3 is 17 residues. Germline-derived CDR1 and CDR2 are SEHNR and FQNEAQ (reference sequence). The variable domain in full, with the rest retrieved from reference TRBV7-9 and TRBJ2-7, is DTGVSQNPRHKITKRGQNVTFRCDPISEHNRLYWYRQTLGQGPEFLTYFQNEAQLEKSRLLSDRFSAERPKGSFSTLEIQRTEQGDSAMYLCASSAESTDIRSYEQYFGPGTRLTVT.

This chain links TRBV7-9 with TRBJ1-2. The germline gives CDR1 SEHNR, CDR2 FQNEAQ (reference sequence). The CDR3 sequence is 16 residues long. The CDR3 region is CASSLSSAHANYGYTF.

The V and J genes are TRBV27 and TRBJ2-7; lacking DNA, the TRBD1 call made by TCRdb goes unchecked. The CDR3 has 13 amino acids. Germline values: CDR1 MNHEY, CDR2 SMNVEV (reference sequence). The CDR3 spells CATRKTESYEQYF.

The V gene is TRBV19, the J gene TRBJ1-5. CDR3 size: 12 residues. Germline CDR1 and CDR2: LNHDA and SQIVND (reference sequence). The CDR3 loop reads CASRHGNQPQHF.

The genes are TRBV12-3 or TRBV12-4 and TRBJ1-2; TCRdb's D call, TRBD1, is unchecked because there is no DNA. The CDR3 is made up of 15 amino acids. CDR3 amino acids: CASSLFPDGHYGYTF.

V and J are TRBV28 and TRBJ1-5; the TCRdb D gene call, TRBD1, has no DNA to confirm it. The CDR3 has 14 residues. Germline V gives CDR1 MDHEN, CDR2 SYDVKM. CDR3 amino acids: CASSFPRGGQPQHF.

The rearrangement uses TRBV19 and TRBJ2-1; TCRdb picks TRBD2, but there is no DNA to check that call. Germline V gene data show CDR1 as LNHDA and CDR2 as SQIVND (reference sequence). The CDR3 runs to 15 residues. The CDR3 loop is CASSITSGGNNEQFF.

This rearrangement joins TRBV10-2 to TRBJ2-2. Germline V gene sequence: CDR1 WSHSY, CDR2 SAAADI. This CDR3 has 12 residues. The CDR3 sequence: CASSDLAQSLFF.

CDR3 region: CASSPWGTSHEQFF. The V gene is TRBV7-9, the J gene TRBJ2-1; the D call of TRBD2 rests on TCRdb alone, since no DNA is present to check it. The CDR3 loop spans 14 amino acids. The V gene's germline CDR1 is SEHNR and CDR2 FQNEAQ (reference sequence). The whole variable domain, remainder taken from reference TRBV7-9 and TRBJ2-1, is DTGVSQNPRHKITKRGQNVTFRCDPISEHNRLYWYRQTLGQGPEFLTYFQNEAQLEKSRLLSDRFSAERPKGSFSTLEIQRTEQGDSAMYLCASSPWGTSHEQFFGPGTRLTVL.

The rearrangement joins TRBV29-1 to TRBJ1-2; the D call from TCRdb, TRBD1, cannot be confirmed without DNA. CDR3 size: 11 residues. Germline assignment: CDR1 SQVTM and CDR2 ANQGSEA. This CDR3 is CSAPTGQGYTF.

Here the CDR3 reads CSARGGLTYEQYF. V and J are TRBV20-1 and TRBJ2-7; there is no DNA to check the TCRdb D call of TRBD1. CDR1 is DFQATT, CDR2 SNEGSKA, per germline (reference sequence). This CDR3 contains 13 residues.

The chain joins TRBV12-3 or TRBV12-4 to TRBJ1-2; the D call from TCRdb, TRBD1, cannot be confirmed without DNA. The CDR3 spans 15 residues. The CDR3 sequence is CASSFSSGQGFGYTF.

The rearrangement joins TRBV14 to TRBJ2-2. There are 15 residues in the CDR3. Germline V lookup: CDR1 SGHDN, CDR2 FVKESK. Here the CDR3 reads CASSQGQGDTGELFF. Using reference TRBV14 and TRBJ2-2 for the parts outside the CDR3, the full variable domain is EAGVTQFPSHSVIEKGQTVTLRCDPISGHDNLYWYRRVMGKEIKFLLHFVKESKQDESGMPNNRFLAERTGGTYSTLKVQPAELEDSGVYFCASSQGQGDTGELFFGEGSRLTVL.

The V call is TRBV2, the J call TRBJ2-7; TCRdb reports TRBD1, a call that lacks DNA to check it against. This CDR3 has 15 amino acids. The germline V gene has CDR1 SNHLY and CDR2 FYNNEI. CDR3 sequence: CASSPGQGYTYEQYF.

V and J are TRBV7-6 and TRBJ1-1. Germline V CDR1 and CDR2: SGHVS, FNYEAQ. The CDR3 runs 13 residues. CDR3 region: CASSRGPNTEAFF.

The V and J genes are TRBV5-1 and TRBJ2-1; TCRdb lists TRBD1, though no DNA is available to test this call. The CDR3 contains 17 residues. Germline-derived CDR1 and CDR2 are SGHRS and YFSETQ. The CDR3 spells CASSKFGQTSSYNEQFF. The full variable domain, completed using reference TRBV5-1 and TRBJ2-1, is KAGVTQTPRYLIKTRGQQVTLSCSPISGHRSVSWYQQTPGQGLQFLFEYFSETQRNKGNFPGRFSGRQFSNSRSEMNVSTLELGDSALYLCASSKFGQTSSYNEQFFGPGTRLTVL.